A single TCR beta chain is shown here with its context. The sample is drawn from a study of blood T cell repertoires in COVID-19. For the study at large: Donors in the United States, Italy and Spain gave samples during acute or convalescent COVID-19.

The V end lost 5 bases, the J end lost 8 bases, and 12 bases lay between the germline ends. Germline values: CDR1 SEHNR, CDR2 FQNEAQ (reference sequence). The CDR3 length is 13 residues. This table comes from immunoSEQ multiplex PCR, and its TCRdb copy is limited to in-frame clones, with some not included. The top ten hold 0.85% to 1% of the sample, which has a few hundred thousand clones, roughly 89% seen once. This sequence originates from a woman aged 40 to 50 who had recovered from COVID-19. The chain has TRBV7-9 and TRBJ1-4, with no clear D. The sequenced material came from peripheral blood. Here the CDR3 DNA reads TGTGCCAGCAGCCCCGCGACTGGCGAAAAACTGTTTTTT. Translating gives CASSPATGEKLFF.